What follows is one T cell receptor beta chain and its context. Random hexamers were used to reverse transcribe an amount of roughly 0.5 to 1 ug RNA. TCRdb reanalysed the immunoSEQ multiplex PCR reads using MiXCR and keeps one entry per CDR3 protein. The sample contains roughly 80,000 distinct CDR3 sequences, roughly 94% of which appear only once. This sample is part of a study of CD8 T cells in Susac syndrome. CDR1 and CDR2 from the germline V gene are MNHEY and SVGEGT. Trimming removed 9 bases at V and 2 bases at J, with 11 bases between. CDR3 length equals 12 residues. Input material: CD8+ T cells from PBMCs. The chain has TRBV6-2 or TRBV6-3 and TRBJ2-7; perhaps D is TRBD1 or TRBD2 (5 bases each). This clonotype was obtained from a human donor with Susac syndrome. The CDR3 is CASGTAAYEQYF. The CDR3 DNA sequence: TGTGCCAGTGGGACGGCTGCCTACGAGCAGTACTTC.